These 8 T cell receptor beta chains were all obtained from the same sample, sequenced in a study of shared clonotypes between healthy human individuals. Data came from immunoSEQ multiplex PCR; TCRdb stores just in-frame clones and leaves some out. The sample has approximately 2.4 million clones, 95% seen once. The sequenced sample was naive CD4+ T cells sorted from blood. This sample's subset: CD45RA+ positively selected. These receptors were taken from a man younger than 35 in good health.

The J gene is TRBJ1-1, the V gene TRBV6-1; unclear D gene. The CDR3 loop spans 10 amino acids. Germline loops: CDR1 MNHNS, CDR2 SASEGT. Trimming left V 10 bases short and J 1 base short, with 4 bases between. For the CDR3, the DNA is TGTGCCACCAGGAACACTGAAGCTTTCTTT. Translation gives CATRNTEAFF.

V and J are TRBV9 and TRBJ1-1; D unclear. Between the trimmed V and J ends, which lost 3 bases and 4 bases, there was a span of 13 bases. CDR1 SGDLS and CDR2 YYNGEE come from the germline V gene. The CDR3 spans 14 residues. CDR3 nucleotide sequence: TGTGCCAGCAGCGCTACAAGACGCGGCACTGAAGCTTTCTTT. Translated: CASSATRRGTEAFF.

The CDR3 DNA follows: TGTGCCAGCAGTTTAGTGGGGGCCCGCTCCGATACGCAGTATTTT. Translation gives CASSLVGARSDTQYF. V usage is TRBV28 and J usage is TRBJ2-3; weak D call: TRBD1 (6 bases). Deletions cut 2 bases from V and 6 bases from J, with 15 bases between. Germline V gene sequence: CDR1 MDHEN, CDR2 SYDVKM. There are 15 residues in the CDR3.

V gene TRBV10-3 combines with J gene TRBJ1-2; 7 bases are shared with TRBD1. The ends lost 6 bases at V and 8 bases at J; junction bases unmatched: 6. There are 12 residues in the CDR3. CDR1 is ENHRY and CDR2 is SYGVKD in the germline V gene. Here the CDR3 DNA reads TGTGCCATCAGCCTTGACAGGGACGGCTACACCTTC. This gives the protein CAISLDRDGYTF.

The genes are TRBV10-1 and TRBJ2-7; 7 bases line up with TRBD1. CDR1 and CDR2 from the germline V gene are WNHNN and SYGVQD (reference sequence). Germline trimming cut 7 bases from V and 0 bases from J; bases unmatched to any gene: 9. The CDR3 has 15 amino acids. CDR3 in amino acids: CASTFRQGYSYEQYF. In DNA, the CDR3 is TGCGCCAGCACCTTTCGACAGGGCTACTCCTACGAGCAGTACTTC.

This clone was counted a single time. The chain is built from TRBV5-1 and TRBJ1-1; 10 bases map to TRBD1. J lost 3 bases, V lost 2 bases, and 13 bases had no gene match. The CDR3 runs 18 residues. Germline lookup yields CDR1 SGHRS and CDR2 YFSETQ. CDR3 nucleotide sequence: TGCGCCAGCAGCTTAAGAGGAGGGACAGGGGCCGGGGACACTGAAGCTTTCTTT. Amino acids: CASSLRGGTGAGDTEAFF. Full variable domain (missing parts from reference TRBV5-1 and TRBJ1-1): KAGVTQTPRYLIKTRGQQVTLSCSPISGHRSVSWYQQTPGQGLQFLFEYFSETQRNKGNFPGRFSGRQFSNSRSEMNVSTLELGDSALYLCASSLRGGTGAGDTEAFFGQGTRLTVV.

The DNA of the CDR3 is TGTGCCAGCTCCCAACAGGGTAACTCCTACGAGCAGTACTTC. It specifies CASSQQGNSYEQYF. The gene calls are TRBV18 and TRBJ2-7; tentative D call: TRBD1 (6 bases). This CDR3 has 14 amino acids. V lost 6 bases and J lost 0, with 12 bases in between. In germline, CDR1 is KGHSH, CDR2 LQKENI.

Regarding this clone: At one end the junction does not follow the germline gene, possibly because of a read error. The identical CDR3 is also encoded by other nucleotide sequences in the sample. This chain uses TRBV7-7 with TRBJ2-7; TRBD1 agrees at 7 bases. Germline values: CDR1 SSHAT, CDR2 FNYEAQ (reference sequence). CDR3 length: 14 residues. CDR3 nucleotide sequence: TGTGCTAGCAGCCCCCGGACAGGAGCCTACGAGCAGTACTTC. It is translated as CASSPRTGAYEQYF.